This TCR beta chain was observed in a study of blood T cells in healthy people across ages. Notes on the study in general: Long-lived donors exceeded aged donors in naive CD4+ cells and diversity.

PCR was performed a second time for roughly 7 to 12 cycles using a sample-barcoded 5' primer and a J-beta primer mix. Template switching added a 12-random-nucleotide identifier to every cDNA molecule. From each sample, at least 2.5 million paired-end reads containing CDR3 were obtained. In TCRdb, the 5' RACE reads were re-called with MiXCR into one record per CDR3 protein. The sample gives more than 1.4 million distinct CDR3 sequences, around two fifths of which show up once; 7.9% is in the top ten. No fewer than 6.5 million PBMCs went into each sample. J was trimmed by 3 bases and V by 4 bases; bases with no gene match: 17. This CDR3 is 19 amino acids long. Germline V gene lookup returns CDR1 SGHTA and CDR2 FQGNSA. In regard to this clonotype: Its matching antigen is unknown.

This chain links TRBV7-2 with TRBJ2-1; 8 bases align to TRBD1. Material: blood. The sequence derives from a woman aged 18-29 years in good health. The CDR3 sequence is CASSSDRARRGVYYNEQFF. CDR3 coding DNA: TGTGCCAGCAGCTCGGACAGGGCCAGACGAGGGGTATACTACAATGAGCAGTTCTTC.